The T cell receptor (beta chain) under discussion was sequenced for a study of T cell responses to AZD1222 COVID-19 vaccine. Doses given second, at about 4 or about 12 weeks, were pooled. The CDR3 runs 15 residues. V was clipped by 4 bases and J by 5 bases, with 18 bases between them. CDR1 SGHDT and CDR2 YYEEEE come from the germline V gene. Assay: immunoSEQ multiplex PCR; the TCRdb copy retains only in-frame clones and omits some. The table lists about 150,000 clones, 80% to 95% of them singletons, with approximately 1.3% in the top ten. This clone occurred a few times. The sequences come from peripheral blood, collected 28 days after the second AZD1222 dose. The rearrangement uses TRBV5-6 and TRBJ1-2, with D perhaps TRBD1 (5 bases). The sequence was obtained from an adult who received the AZD1222 COVID-19 vaccine. In nucleotides, the CDR3 is TGTGCCAGCAGCCCAAAGACAGTTTCCTCTTATGGCTACACCTTC. Protein product: CASSPKTVSSYGYTF.